This T cell receptor beta chain emerged from a study of shared clonotypes between healthy human individuals (dated by TCRdb to about 2020). Some background on the complete study: A couple of women and a few men aged 18 to 49 years were included in the cohort. To estimate repertoire size and how much clonotype sharing occurs between individuals, the study deeply sequenced the blood TCR repertoires of several healthy adults. Each donor's leukapheresis produced roughly between about 0.9 and 9.5 billion PBMCs. For each donor, three plates each were used for CD4 naive and CD4 memory, two plates were used for CD8 naive, and one plate was used for CD8 memory. To increase sequencing depth and limit assay-specific biases, TCR repertoire library preparation and sequencing were carried out by different laboratories using diverse techniques. Beyond this particular receptor, the publication reports: Even with the large sequencing depth, rarefaction of the sorted-subset datasets indicated that sequencing was incomplete. Estimated clonotype richness was generally larger for naive than for memory subsets. About 4.5% of naive CD4, more than 3% of naive CD8, approximately 2.2% of memory CD4, and around 0.42% of memory CD8 clonotypes were shared across several donors. Higher generation probabilities were observed for clonotypes shared by all four sorted-subset donors than for non-shared clonotypes. The genetic and exposure-history diversity represented was limited by the small number of donors. Sampling was limited to blood, and TCR repertoires in tissue likely differ from TCR repertoires in blood. Pairwise subsampling led to the expectation that sequencing depth would affect the degree of clonotype sharing among donors.

Using the deep immunoSEQ assay, TCR CDR3 regions were amplified from genomic DNA by multiplex PCR. Genomic DNA extracted from each cell subset was distributed evenly over all wells of several immunoSEQ 96-well plates, and each plate served as one replicate. For sorted subsets, each replicate PCR was loaded with roughly 200 ng genomic DNA, equivalent to 32,000 or so T cell genomes. The purified libraries were quantified using a Qubit 3.0 fluorometer, sized with a Bioanalyzer 2100, and then quantified again using the KAPA Library Quantification kit. Each immunoSEQ 96-well plate was sequenced on its own single-read 150-cycle Illumina NextSeq 550 flow cell. Per the source publication's procedure: The immunoSEQ output contained only junctional sequences without quality scores, so filtering could not match that applied to full-length reads. To assign V/J genes and CDR3, sequences were annotated against IMGT germline references using PyIR, a Python wrapper for IgBLAST v1.9. Reads were removed for weak V/J assignments (E-value above 1e-6), missing CDR3, stop codons, out-of-frame junctions, or ambiguous translated residues. A V3J clonotype was defined by an identical inferred V gene, J gene, and CDR3 amino acid sequence. To compute the percentage overlap between repertoires, the number of shared unique clonotypes was divided by the size of the smaller repertoire. Repertoire richness was assessed with RTK rarefaction, the Chao1 estimator, and Recon v2.1 estimates of unobserved clonotypes. Generation probabilities for all TCRbeta clonotypes obtained by the gDNA method from several donors were computed using OLGA. What TCRdb holds here is the immuneACCESS table cut down to in-frame rearrangements. Part of the clones is not present; checked against another copy, under half of the missing clones reflect an unresolved V gene, and the others are unexplained. That table gives V, J and clone size, and the DNA gave D and trimming. This sample holds about 2.2 million clones; just under 95% were observed only once. Around 1.8% of the sample goes to the ten largest clones.

For the CD8 naive samples, CD45RO-negative cells were positively selected for CCR7, yielding a CD45RA+CCR7+ population from which TemRA cells were excluded. Donors were healthy HIV-negative adults with no recently reported acute infections or vaccinations. Only Caucasian adults living in Nashville, Tennessee, USA were represented among the donors. Blood was collected by leukapheresis, and PBMCs were isolated by Ficoll-Histopaque density gradient centrifugation and then cryopreserved in liquid nitrogen vapor phase. Analytical flow cytometry was used to check the purity and quantity of every magnetically sorted T cell population. Each sorted fraction had its genomic DNA isolated and then quantified by UV absorbance on a Nanodrop 2000c. The V end loses 5 bases and the J end loses 11 bases, and a stretch of 21 bases separates them. The CDR3 holds 14 amino acids from the cysteine to the phenylalanine. The kept DNA is CDR3 alone, 42 bases in frame from the first base. CDR1 MNHEY and CDR2 SMNVEV were looked up in the germline V gene (reference sequence).

A remark on this clone: Its target antigen remains unknown. Base qualities are not provided; no much larger clone lies one nucleotide away.

Recombination joined TRBV27 with TRBJ1-2; 5 matching bases give a weak D call of TRBD1. Material for sequencing was naive CD8+ T cells from PBMCs. The cell subset or site label, read with the paper, signifies: CD45RA+CCR7+. This sequence was found in a man aged 18 to 29 in good health. Some clones in this sample may be carry-over from other donors' samples. This receptor has the CDR3 CASSTRELGGRYTF. The DNA sequence follows: TGTGCCAGCAGTACCAGGGAGCTGGGCGGTCGGTACACCTTC.